This T cell receptor beta chain originates from a study of OX40 agonist ivuxolimab in advanced cancers. At the level of the study: Earlier anti-PD-1, anti-PD-L1 or anti-CTLA-4 therapy was permitted; over 35% had received some.

J gave up 9 bases and V 4 bases, and 14 bases lay outside the gene matches. CDR3 length: 16 residues. Sequencing was performed with immunoSEQ multiplex PCR; in TCRdb, only in-frame clones are kept and a portion is missing. This table has fewer than 70,000 clones, approximately 90% appearing once. The TCR comes from an adult with an advanced solid tumor such as melanoma, head and neck, liver or kidney cancer. The sample in question was CD4+ or CD8+ T cells sorted from blood, obtained in a trial of the OX40 agonist ivuxolimab. The rearrangement uses TRBV5-7 and TRBJ2-1; TRBD1 matches 9 bases. TRBV5-7 is an ORF for which the function is uncertain. The CDR3 DNA reads TGTGCCAGCAGCCGGGGGACGGGACAGGGTCTTTGTGAGCAGTTCTTC. Translation gives CASSRGTGQGLCEQFF.